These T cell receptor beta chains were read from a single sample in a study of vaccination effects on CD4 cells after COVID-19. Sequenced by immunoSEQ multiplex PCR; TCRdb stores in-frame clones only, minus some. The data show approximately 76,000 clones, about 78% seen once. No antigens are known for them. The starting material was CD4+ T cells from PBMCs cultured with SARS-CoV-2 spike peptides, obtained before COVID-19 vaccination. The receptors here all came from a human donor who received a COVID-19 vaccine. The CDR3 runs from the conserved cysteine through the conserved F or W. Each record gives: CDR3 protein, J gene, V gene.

CDR3aa: CSASKRKGGSYNEQFF
j_gene: TRBJ2-1
v_gene: TRBV20-1

CDR3aa: CASSSQSQGRETQYF
j_gene: TRBJ2-5
v_gene: TRBV5-1

CDR3aa: CASGGRSQHF
j_gene: TRBJ1-5
v_gene: TRBV19

CDR3aa: CATREGATDTQYF
j_gene: TRBJ2-3
v_gene: TRBV15

CDR3aa: CASSPATGLQETQYF
j_gene: TRBJ2-5
v_gene: TRBV28

CDR3aa: CASSATDVGNSPLHF
j_gene: TRBJ1-6
v_gene: TRBV25-1

CDR3aa: CASSQEPRQDSRRNIQYF
j_gene: TRBJ2-4
v_gene: TRBV4-1

CDR3aa: CASSHGGENEKLFF
j_gene: TRBJ1-4
v_gene: TRBV6-5

CDR3aa: CASSQTTGKETQYF
j_gene: TRBJ2-5
v_gene: TRBV14

CDR3aa: CASSYTKRKNEKLFF
j_gene: TRBJ1-4
v_gene: TRBV6-6

CDR3aa: CASSASGTGIYNEQFF
j_gene: TRBJ2-1
v_gene: TRBV3-1/TRBV3-2

CDR3aa: CASSGRDYGYTF
j_gene: TRBJ1-2
v_gene: TRBV27

CDR3aa: CASSPPPAQGLSGANVLTF
j_gene: TRBJ2-6
v_gene: TRBV18

CDR3aa: CATLEDGSNYGYTF
j_gene: TRBJ1-2
v_gene: TRBV6-5

CDR3aa: CATSRGNSGEETQYF
j_gene: TRBJ2-5
v_gene: TRBV15

CDR3aa: CASSLNGAGQGNQPQHF
j_gene: TRBJ1-5
v_gene: TRBV11-2

CDR3aa: CASSPPVPTNYGYTF
j_gene: TRBJ1-2
v_gene: TRBV18

CDR3aa: CASSLADSYTDTQYF
j_gene: TRBJ2-3
v_gene: TRBV7-2

CDR3aa: CASSYGQGGQTQYF
j_gene: TRBJ2-5
v_gene: TRBV5-1

CDR3aa: CASSFLAATDTQYF
j_gene: TRBJ2-3
v_gene: TRBV5-6

CDR3aa: CASSYGSTHSGNTIYF
j_gene: TRBJ1-3
v_gene: TRBV6-5

CDR3aa: CASSGRGSLYQETQYF
j_gene: TRBJ2-5
v_gene: TRBV6-1

CDR3aa: CASSFSENTEAFF
j_gene: TRBJ1-1
v_gene: TRBV12-3/TRBV12-4

CDR3aa: CASSLRGYEKLFF
j_gene: TRBJ1-4
v_gene: TRBV12-3/TRBV12-4

CDR3aa: CASSDINEKLFF
j_gene: TRBJ1-4
v_gene: TRBV6-1

CDR3aa: CASSPTDYANYGYTF
j_gene: TRBJ1-2
v_gene: TRBV9

CDR3aa: CASGLGQGPSTDTQYF
j_gene: TRBJ2-3
v_gene: TRBV12-5

CDR3aa: CASSYSSTNEKLFF
j_gene: TRBJ1-4
v_gene: TRBV6-5

CDR3aa: CASMGAGGNEQFF
j_gene: TRBJ2-1
v_gene: TRBV27